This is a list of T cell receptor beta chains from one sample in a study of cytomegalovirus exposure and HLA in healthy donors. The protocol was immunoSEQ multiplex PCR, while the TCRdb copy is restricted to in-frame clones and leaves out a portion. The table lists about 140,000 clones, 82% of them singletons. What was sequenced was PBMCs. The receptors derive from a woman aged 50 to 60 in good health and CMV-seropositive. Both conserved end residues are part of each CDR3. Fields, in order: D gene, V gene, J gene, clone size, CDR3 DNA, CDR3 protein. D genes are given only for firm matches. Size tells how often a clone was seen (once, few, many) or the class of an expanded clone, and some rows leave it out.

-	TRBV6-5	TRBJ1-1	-	TGTGCCAGCAGTGGGGGGGGGATCGCTGAAGCTTTCTTT	CASSGGGIAEAFF
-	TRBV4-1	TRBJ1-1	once	TGCGCCAGCAGCCAAGATCCCAGGGCCCTTGAAGCTTTCTTT	CASSQDPRALEAFF
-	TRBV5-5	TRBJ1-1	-	TGTGCCAGCAGCTTGGGGCCAGGCACTGAAGCTTTCTTT	CASSLGPGTEAFF
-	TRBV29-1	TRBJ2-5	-	TGCAGCGTTGGAGGGCCGGAGACCCAGTACTTC	CSVGGPETQYF
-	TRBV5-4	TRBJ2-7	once	TGTGCCAGCAGCTCTACTCGAGCCTACGAGCAGTACTTC	CASSSTRAYEQYF
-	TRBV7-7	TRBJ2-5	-	TGTGCTAGCAGTGCTGCTAGTGATAAGACCCAGTACTTC	CASSAASDKTQYF
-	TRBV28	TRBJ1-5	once	TGTGCCAGCAGTACAGGGTTATTGTTAAATCAGCCCCAGCATTTT	CASSTGLLLNQPQHF
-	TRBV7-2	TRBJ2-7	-	TGTGCCAGCAGCTTATCGGGGGTCGTCTACGAGCAGTACTTC	CASSLSGVVYEQYF
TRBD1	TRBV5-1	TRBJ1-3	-	TGCGCCAGCAGCGCATTAACAGGGGCTGGAAACACCATATATTTT	CASSALTGAGNTIYF
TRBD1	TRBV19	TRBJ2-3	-	TGTGCCACTTCGACAGGGTACCGCACAGATACGCAGTATTTT	CATSTGYRTDTQYF
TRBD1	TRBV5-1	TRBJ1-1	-	TGCGCCAGCAGCCCTCGGGGACAGGGGGCGGCGGTTGCCAAGAACACTGAAGCTTTCTTT	CASSPRGQGAAVAKNTEAFF
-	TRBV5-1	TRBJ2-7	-	TGCGCCAGCAGCTTGGAGTTTAGGGGGGGCGAGCAGTACTTC	CASSLEFRGGEQYF
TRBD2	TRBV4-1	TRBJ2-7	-	TGCGCCAGCAGCCAAGATGGACTAGGTATCGAGCAGTACTTC	CASSQDGLGIEQYF
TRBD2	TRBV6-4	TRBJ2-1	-	TGTGCCAGCAGTGCGACTAGCGGGGCGTACAATGAGCAGTTCTTC	CASSATSGAYNEQFF
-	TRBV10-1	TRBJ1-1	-	TGCGCCAGCTCCATTGCAGGTTACACTGAAGCTTTCTTT	CASSIAGYTEAFF
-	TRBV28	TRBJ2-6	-	TGTGCCAGCACCCCCCACAGTGGGCCGTCTGGGGCCAACGTCCTGACTTTC	CASTPHSGPSGANVLTF
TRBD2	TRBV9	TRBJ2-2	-	TGTGCCAGCAGCGTAGCTAATAGTAGCGGGAAGGGCAACACCGGGGAGCTGTTTTTT	CASSVANSSGKGNTGELFF
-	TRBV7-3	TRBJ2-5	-	TGTGCCAGCAGCCTCCGGCTAAGCGGGACCCAGTACTTC	CASSLRLSGTQYF
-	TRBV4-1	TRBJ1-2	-	TGCGCCAGCAGCCAAGATCAGAGGGAGAACTATGGCTACACCTTC	CASSQDQRENYGYTF
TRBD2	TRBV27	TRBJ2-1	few	TGTGCCAGCAGTTTAGGTCTAGCGGGAGGGCCCAACTACAATGAGCAGTTCTTC	CASSLGLAGGPNYNEQFF
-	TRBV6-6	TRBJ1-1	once	TGTGCCAGCAGTACCACAGGGATCGGAACTGAAGCTTTCTTT	CASSTTGIGTEAFF
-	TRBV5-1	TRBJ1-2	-	TGCGCCAGCAGCAGCGGACGGCAGCTGGGCTACACCTTC	CASSSGRQLGYTF
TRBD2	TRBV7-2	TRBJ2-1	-	TGTGCCAGCAGCCTTGCGGGAGTCGCCGCCGTATGGGACAATGAGCAGTTCTTC	CASSLAGVAAVWDNEQFF
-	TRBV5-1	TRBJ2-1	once	TGCGCCAGCAGCTTTGGGGGATCGGGGGATGAGCAGTTCTTC	CASSFGGSGDEQFF
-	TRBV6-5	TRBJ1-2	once	TGTGCCAGCAGCCCCCGGGATCTGTATGGCTACACCTTC	CASSPRDLYGYTF
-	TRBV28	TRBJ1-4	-	TGTGCCAGCAGTCTTCGGGACATTGTATCGGAAAAACTGTTTTTT	CASSLRDIVSEKLFF
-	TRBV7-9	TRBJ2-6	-	TGTGCCAGCAGCGACAATGCTGGGGCCAACGTCCTGACTTTC	CASSDNAGANVLTF
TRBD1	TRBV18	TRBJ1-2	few	TGTGCCAGCTCACCGATACCCGGGACAGGGGTTGGCTACACCTTC	CASSPIPGTGVGYTF
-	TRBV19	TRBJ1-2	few	TGTGCCAGTGGACAGCGACTCTATGGCTACACCTTC	CASGQRLYGYTF
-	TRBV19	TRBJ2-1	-	TGTGCCAGTAGTACCTTTAGTGAGCAGTTCTTC	CASSTFSEQFF
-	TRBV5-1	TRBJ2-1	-	TGCGCCAGCAGCTTTCATCAGGCTGAGCAGTTCTTC	CASSFHQAEQFF
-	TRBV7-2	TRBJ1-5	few	TGTGCCAGCAGCTTAGATGCTCTAAGGGGTCAGCCCCAGCATTTT	CASSLDALRGQPQHF
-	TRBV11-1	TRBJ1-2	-	TGTGCCAGCAGCTTAGGGTTTTCGGGATATGGCTACACCTTC	CASSLGFSGYGYTF
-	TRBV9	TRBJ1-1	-	TGTGCCAGCAGCGTAGATCATCAGGGCTCAGCTTTCTTT	CASSVDHQGSAFF
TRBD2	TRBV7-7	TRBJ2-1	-	TGTGCTAGCAGCTTAGCCATGACTAGCGGGACGAAGTTCTTC	CASSLAMTSGTKFF
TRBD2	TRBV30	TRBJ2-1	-	TGTGCCTGGAGACTAGCGGGGGGGAGGAATGAGCAGTTCTTC	CAWRLAGGRNEQFF
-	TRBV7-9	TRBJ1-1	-	TGTGCCAGCAGCTCCCGGGGGATAAGCATGAACACTGAAGCTTTCTTT	CASSSRGISMNTEAFF
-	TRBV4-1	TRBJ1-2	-	TGCGCCAGCAGCCTAGCGCGAGGGACTCCCTATGGCTACACCTTC	CASSLARGTPYGYTF
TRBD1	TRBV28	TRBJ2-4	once	TGTGCCAGCAGTTTGTTAGGACAGGGCGTCCGGGACATTCAGTACTTC	CASSLLGQGVRDIQYF
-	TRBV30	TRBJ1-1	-	TGTGCCTGGAGTGTGGGGGTGAGGGGGATGAACACTGAAGCTTTCTTT	CAWSVGVRGMNTEAFF
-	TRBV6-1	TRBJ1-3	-	TGTGCCAGCAGTGCGAAGGGGATAGATGGAAACACCATATATTTT	CASSAKGIDGNTIYF
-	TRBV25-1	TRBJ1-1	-	TGTGCCACCGGTACCGCCACTGAAGCTTTCTTT	CATGTATEAFF
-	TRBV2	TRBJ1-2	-	TGTGCCAGCAGGACGGACAGCCATGGCTACACCTTC	CASRTDSHGYTF
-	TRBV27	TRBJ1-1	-	TGTGCCAGCAGCCCTCAACAGGGCTCCACTGAAGCTTTCTTT	CASSPQQGSTEAFF
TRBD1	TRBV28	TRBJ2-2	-	TGTGCCAGCAGTTTGATTATAGGACAGGGGTATACCGGGGAGCTGTTTTTT	CASSLIIGQGYTGELFF
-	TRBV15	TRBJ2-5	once	TGTGCCACCAGCAGAGAGGTGGGCAGCCAAGAGACCCAGTACTTC	CATSREVGSQETQYF
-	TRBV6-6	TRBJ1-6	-	TGTGCCAGCAGCCTCGGGGGGTTCTTTAATTCACCCCTCCACTTT	CASSLGGFFNSPLHF
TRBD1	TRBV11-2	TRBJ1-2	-	TGTGCCAGCAGCTTAGTAGCAGGGGGCATCTATGGCTACACCTTC	CASSLVAGGIYGYTF
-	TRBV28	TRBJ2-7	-	TGTGCCAGCAGTTTATGGCTTAGCTCCTACGAGCAGTACTTC	CASSLWLSSYEQYF
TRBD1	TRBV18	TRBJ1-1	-	TGTGCCAGCTCACACTTTACCGGGACAGGGAACACTGAAGCTTTCTTT	CASSHFTGTGNTEAFF
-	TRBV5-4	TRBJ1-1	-	TGTGCCAGCAGCTCAGGACAGGAAGCTTTCTTT	CASSSGQEAFF
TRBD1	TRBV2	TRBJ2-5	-	TGTGCCAGCAGTTACGACAGGGGAGGAGAGACCCAGTACTTC	CASSYDRGGETQYF
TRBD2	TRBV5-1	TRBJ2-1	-	TGCGCCAGCAGCTATACTAGCGGGGCCTACAATGAGCAGTTCTTC	CASSYTSGAYNEQFF
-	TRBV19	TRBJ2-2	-	TGTGCCAGTAGCGGGGCCGTCGGGAGCTCGAACACCGGGGAGCTGTTTTTT	CASSGAVGSSNTGELFF
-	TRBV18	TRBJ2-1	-	TGTGCCAGCTCACCCCTCAATGAGCAGTTCTTC	CASSPLNEQFF
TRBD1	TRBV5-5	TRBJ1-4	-	TGTGCCAGCAGCCTAATTCGGACAGGGCGGGAAAAACTGTTTTTT	CASSLIRTGREKLFF